A selection of T cell receptor beta chains follows, all from one sample in a study of cytomegalovirus exposure and HLA in healthy donors. TCRdb's copy holds only in-frame clones and misses some; the assay was immunoSEQ multiplex PCR. The data show some 170,000 clones, around nine tenths seen once. Sequenced input: PBMCs. The receptor source for this set is a woman aged 25 to 39 in good health and CMV-seronegative. Each CDR3 is given with its conserved first and last residue. D genes are given only for firm matches. Clone size, where shown, is once, few, many, or a class for clones that have expanded.

>-|TRBJ2-7|TRBV30|-
TGTGCCTGGAGTGTCGTCCAGGGGGGATTGTACGAGCAGTACTTC
CAWSVVQGGLYEQYF
>TRBD1|TRBJ2-5|TRBV5-4|-
TGTGCCAGCAGCTCCTGGGACAGCCAAGAGACCCAGTACTTC
CASSSWDSQETQYF
>-|TRBJ1-5|TRBV7-2|-
TGTGCCAGCAGCTTAGGTAGCACCCGGATTTATCAGCCCCAGCATTTT
CASSLGSTRIYQPQHF
>-|TRBJ1-1|TRBV2|-
TGTGCCTTAAGCGGGGGGGGGAATACTGAAGCTTTCTTT
CALSGGGNTEAFF
>TRBD2|TRBJ2-2|TRBV5-1|-
TGCGCCACCACACCCACGGCGGGGGGAATCACCGGGGAGCTGTTTTTT
CATTPTAGGITGELFF
>-|TRBJ1-5|TRBV6-1|-
TGTGCCAGCAGTGAAGGAGAGGGAGGGAATCAGCCCCAGCATTTT
CASSEGEGGNQPQHF
>-|TRBJ2-1|TRBV27|-
TGTGCCAGCAGTTTATCCGGCAGGGAGCAGTTCTTC
CASSLSGREQFF
>TRBD2|TRBJ2-1|TRBV4-2|-
TGTGCCAGCAGCCAACTGGACGGACTAGAGGGTGATGAGCAGTTCTTC
CASSQLDGLEGDEQFF
>-|TRBJ2-7|TRBV30|-
TGTGCCTGGAGTGGAGGGGAGCAGTACTTC
CAWSGGEQYF
>TRBD1|TRBJ1-5|TRBV27|-
TGTGCCAGCAGTTTCGGACAGGGGTTTGGTCAGCCCCAGCATTTT
CASSFGQGFGQPQHF
>TRBD1|TRBJ1-1|TRBV6-5|-
TGTGCCAGCAGTTACTACGCAGGGGGTTTCGAAGCTTTCTTT
CASSYYAGGFEAFF
>TRBD1|TRBJ1-2|TRBV5-1|-
TGCGCCAGCAGCTCGAACGACAGGGCGTCCTATGGCTACACCTTC
CASSSNDRASYGYTF
>TRBD1|TRBJ2-7|TRBV27|-
TGTGCCAACAGTCAGGGACAGGATCACTCCTACGAGCAGTACTTC
CANSQGQDHSYEQYF
>TRBD1|TRBJ1-2|TRBV6-5|few
TGTGCCAGCAGTTACTGCTACAGGGGATGCTATGGCTACACCTTC
CASSYCYRGCYGYTF
>TRBD2|TRBJ2-7|TRBV5-1|-
TGCGCCAGCAGCTTACGATCTCTAGCGGGGAGTGCCTACGAGCAGTACTTC
CASSLRSLAGSAYEQYF
>-|TRBJ2-3|TRBV5-8|-
TGTGCCAGCAGCGTCTCGGCGGGGACCACAGATACGCAGTATTTT
CASSVSAGTTDTQYF
>-|TRBJ2-6|TRBV14|-
TGTGCCAGCAGCCAAGAGGGTGCTGGGGACAAACTCTCTGGGGCCAACGTCCTGACTTTC
CASSQEGAGDKLSGANVLTF
>-|TRBJ1-1|TRBV5-4|-
TGTGCCAGCAGCTTCGGTGGGGCGGCGGGGACTGAAGCTTTCTTT
CASSFGGAAGTEAFF
>TRBD2|TRBJ2-5|TRBV5-6|-
TGTGCCAGCAGCCCCGGACTAGCGGGGGGGTTTGAGACCCAGTACTTC
CASSPGLAGGFETQYF
>TRBD2|TRBJ2-1|TRBV11-3|once
TGTGCCAGCAGCTTAGCGGGGGGGCCCAATGAGCAGTTCTTC
CASSLAGGPNEQFF
>TRBD2|TRBJ2-3|TRBV9|-
TGTGCCAGCAGCGTAGGGTCTAGCGGGGCCACAGATACGCAGTATTTT
CASSVGSSGATDTQYF
>TRBD2|TRBJ2-7|TRBV5-1|-
TGCGCCAGCAGCTTGGTAGCGGGGGGCGCCCTCATCTACGAGCAGTACTTC
CASSLVAGGALIYEQYF
>-|TRBJ1-2|TRBV6-6|-
TGTGCCAGCAGTTACTCCGCGACACCACTCTATGGCTACACCTTC
CASSYSATPLYGYTF
>-|TRBJ1-1|TRBV6-1|-
TGTGCCAGCACCCAAGCTATGAACACTGAAGCTTTCTTT
CASTQAMNTEAFF